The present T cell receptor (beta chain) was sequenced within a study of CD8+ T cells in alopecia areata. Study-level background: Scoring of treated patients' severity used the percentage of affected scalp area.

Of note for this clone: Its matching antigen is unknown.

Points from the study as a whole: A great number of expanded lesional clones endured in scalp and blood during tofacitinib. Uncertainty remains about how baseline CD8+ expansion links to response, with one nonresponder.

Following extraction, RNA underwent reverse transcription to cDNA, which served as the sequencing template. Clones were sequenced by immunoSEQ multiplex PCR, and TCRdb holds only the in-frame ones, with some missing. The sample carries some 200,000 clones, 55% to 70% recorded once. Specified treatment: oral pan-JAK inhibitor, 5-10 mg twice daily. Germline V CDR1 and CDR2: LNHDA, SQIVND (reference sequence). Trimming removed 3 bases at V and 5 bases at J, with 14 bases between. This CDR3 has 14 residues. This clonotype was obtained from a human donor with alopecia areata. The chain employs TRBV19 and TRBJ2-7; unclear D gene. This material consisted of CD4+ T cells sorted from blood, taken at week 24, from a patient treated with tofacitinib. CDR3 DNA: TGTGCCAGTAGTATTACGGGTCGGATCCACGAGCAGTACTTC. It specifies CASSITGRIHEQYF.